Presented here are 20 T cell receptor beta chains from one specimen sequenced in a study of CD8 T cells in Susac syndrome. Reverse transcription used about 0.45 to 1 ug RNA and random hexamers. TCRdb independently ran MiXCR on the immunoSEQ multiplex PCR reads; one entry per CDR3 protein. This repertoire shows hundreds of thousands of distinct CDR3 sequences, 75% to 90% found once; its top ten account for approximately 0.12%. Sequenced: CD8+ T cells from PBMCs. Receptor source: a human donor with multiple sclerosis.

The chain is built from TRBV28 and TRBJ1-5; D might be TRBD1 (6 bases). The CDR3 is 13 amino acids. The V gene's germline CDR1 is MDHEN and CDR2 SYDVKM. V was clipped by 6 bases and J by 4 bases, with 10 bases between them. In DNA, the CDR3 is TGTGCCAGCAGCTATACAGGGAATCAGCCCCAGCATTTT. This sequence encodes CASSYTGNQPQHF.

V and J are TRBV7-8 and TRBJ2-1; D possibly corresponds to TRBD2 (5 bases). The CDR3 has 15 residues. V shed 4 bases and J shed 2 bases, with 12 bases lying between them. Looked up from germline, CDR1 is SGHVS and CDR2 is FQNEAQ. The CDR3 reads CASSSILTTYNEQFF. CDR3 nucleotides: TGTGCCAGCAGCTCCATTCTGACTACCTACAATGAGCAGTTCTTC.

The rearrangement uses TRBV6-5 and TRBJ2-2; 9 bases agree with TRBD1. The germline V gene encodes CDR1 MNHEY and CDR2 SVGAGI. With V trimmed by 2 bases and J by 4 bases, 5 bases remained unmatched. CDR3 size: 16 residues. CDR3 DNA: TGTGCCAGCAGTTACGATTACAGGGGGCGCACCGGGGAGCTGTTTTTT. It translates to CASSYDYRGRTGELFF.

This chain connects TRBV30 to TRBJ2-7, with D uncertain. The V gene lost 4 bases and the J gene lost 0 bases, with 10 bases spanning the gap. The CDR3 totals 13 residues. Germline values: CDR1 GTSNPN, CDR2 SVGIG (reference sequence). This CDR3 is CAWTQISSYEQYF. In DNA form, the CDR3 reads TGTGCCTGGACACAGATTAGCTCCTACGAGCAGTACTTC.

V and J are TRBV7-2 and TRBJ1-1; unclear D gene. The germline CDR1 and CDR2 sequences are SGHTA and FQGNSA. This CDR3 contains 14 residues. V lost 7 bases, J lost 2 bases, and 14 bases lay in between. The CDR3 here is CASKLWADNTEAFF. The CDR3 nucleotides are TGTGCCAGCAAACTATGGGCGGACAACACTGAAGCTTTCTTT.

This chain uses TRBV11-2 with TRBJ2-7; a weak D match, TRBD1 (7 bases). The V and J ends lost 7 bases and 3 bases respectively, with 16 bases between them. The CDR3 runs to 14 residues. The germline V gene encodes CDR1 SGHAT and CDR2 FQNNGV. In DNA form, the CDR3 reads TGTGCCAGCAACACAGGGGACTTTAGCTACGAGCAGTACTTC. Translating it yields CASNTGDFSYEQYF. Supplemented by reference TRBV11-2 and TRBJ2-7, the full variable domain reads EAGVAQSPRYKIIEKRQSVAFWCNPISGHATLYWYQQILGQGPKLLIQFQNNGVVDDSQLPKDRFSAERLKGVDSTLKIQPAKLEDSAVYLCASNTGDFSYEQYFGPGTRLTVT.

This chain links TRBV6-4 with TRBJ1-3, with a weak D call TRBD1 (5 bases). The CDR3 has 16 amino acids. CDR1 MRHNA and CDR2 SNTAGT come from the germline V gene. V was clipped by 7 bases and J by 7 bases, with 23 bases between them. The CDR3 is CASTRKGRTGWNTIYF. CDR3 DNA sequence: TGTGCCAGCACCCGAAAGGGACGCACTGGATGGAACACCATATATTTT.

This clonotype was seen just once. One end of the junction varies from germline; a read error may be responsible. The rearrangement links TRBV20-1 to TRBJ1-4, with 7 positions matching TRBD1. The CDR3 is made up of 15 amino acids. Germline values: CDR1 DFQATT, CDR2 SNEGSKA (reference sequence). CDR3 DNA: TGCAGTGCCTCCGACAGGGCGTCAACTAATGAAAAACTGTCTTTT. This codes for CSASDRASTNEKLSF.

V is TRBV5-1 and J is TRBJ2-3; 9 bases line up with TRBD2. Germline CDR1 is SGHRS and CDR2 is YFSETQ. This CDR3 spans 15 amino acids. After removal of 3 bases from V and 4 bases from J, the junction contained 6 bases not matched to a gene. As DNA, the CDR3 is TGCGCCAGCAGCTGGGGACTAGCAGATTCAGATACGCAGTATTTT. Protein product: CASSWGLADSDTQYF.

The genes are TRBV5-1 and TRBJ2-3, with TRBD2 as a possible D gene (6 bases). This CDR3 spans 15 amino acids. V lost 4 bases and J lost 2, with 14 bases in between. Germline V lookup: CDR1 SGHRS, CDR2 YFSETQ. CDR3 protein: CASSPGLGNTDTQYF. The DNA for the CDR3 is TGCGCCAGCAGCCCGGGACTTGGTAACACAGATACGCAGTATTTT. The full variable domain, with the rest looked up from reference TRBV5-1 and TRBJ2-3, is KAGVTQTPRYLIKTRGQQVTLSCSPISGHRSVSWYQQTPGQGLQFLFEYFSETQRNKGNFPGRFSGRQFSNSRSEMNVSTLELGDSALYLCASSPGLGNTDTQYFGPGTRLTVL.

CDR3 sequence (DNA): TGTGCCAGCAGTTACGATCCCCTAGCGGGAGTCTCCGAGCAGTACTTC. As protein: CASSYDPLAGVSEQYF. This chain connects TRBV6-5 to TRBJ2-7, with 10 bases identical to TRBD2. The CDR3 has 16 residues. Per the germline V gene, CDR1 is MNHEY and CDR2 is SVGAGI. V lost 2 bases to trimming and J lost 6 bases; unmatched junction nucleotides: 10.

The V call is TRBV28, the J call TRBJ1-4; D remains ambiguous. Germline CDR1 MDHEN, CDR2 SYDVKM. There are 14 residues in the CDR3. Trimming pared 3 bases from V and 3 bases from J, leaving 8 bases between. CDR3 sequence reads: CASSFSPSNEKLFF. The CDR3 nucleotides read TGTGCCAGCAGTTTCTCCCCATCTAATGAAAAACTGTTTTTT.

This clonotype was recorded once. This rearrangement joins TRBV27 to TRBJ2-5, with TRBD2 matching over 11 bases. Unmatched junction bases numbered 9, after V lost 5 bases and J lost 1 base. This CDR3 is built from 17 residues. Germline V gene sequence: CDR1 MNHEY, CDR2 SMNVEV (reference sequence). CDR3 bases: TGTGCCAGCAGTCCCCTCGGGACTAGCGGACTCCAAGAGACCCAGTACTTC. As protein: CASSPLGTSGLQETQYF.

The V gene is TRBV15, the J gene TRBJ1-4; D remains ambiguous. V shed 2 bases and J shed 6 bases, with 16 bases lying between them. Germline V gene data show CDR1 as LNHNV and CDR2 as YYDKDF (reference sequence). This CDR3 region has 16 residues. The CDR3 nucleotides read TGTGCCACCAGCAGACCCTCTGACGGGTCTGATGAAAAACTGTTTTTT. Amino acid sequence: CATSRPSDGSDEKLFF.

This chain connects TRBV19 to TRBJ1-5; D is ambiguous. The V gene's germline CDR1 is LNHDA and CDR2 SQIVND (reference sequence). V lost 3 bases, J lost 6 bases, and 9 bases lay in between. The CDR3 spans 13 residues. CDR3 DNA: TGTGCCAGTAGTATTGGTTTAATTCAGCCCCAGCATTTT. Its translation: CASSIGLIQPQHF. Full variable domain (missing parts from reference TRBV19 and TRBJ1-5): DGGITQSPKYLFRKEGQNVTLSCEQNLNHDAMYWYRQDPGQGLRLIYYSQIVNDFQKGDIAEGYSVSREKKESFPLTVTSAQKNPTAFYLCASSIGLIQPQHFGDGTRLSIL.

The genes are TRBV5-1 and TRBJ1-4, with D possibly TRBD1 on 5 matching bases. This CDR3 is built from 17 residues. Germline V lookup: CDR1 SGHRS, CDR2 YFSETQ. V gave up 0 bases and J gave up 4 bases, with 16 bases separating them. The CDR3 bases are TGCGCCAGCAGCTTGGATGACTATAGGGACCTTAATGAAAAACTGTTTTTT. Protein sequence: CASSLDDYRDLNEKLFF.

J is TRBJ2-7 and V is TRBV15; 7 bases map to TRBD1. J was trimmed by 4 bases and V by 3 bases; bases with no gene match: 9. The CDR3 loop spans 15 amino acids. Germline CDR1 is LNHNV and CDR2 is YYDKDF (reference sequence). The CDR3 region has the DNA TGTGCCACCAGCAGCTATGGGACAGCTGGGTACGAGCAGTACTTC. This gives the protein CATSSYGTAGYEQYF. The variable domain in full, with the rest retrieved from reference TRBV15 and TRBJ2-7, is DAMVIQNPRYQVTQFGKPVTLSCSQTLNHNVMYWYQQKSSQAPKLLFHYYDKDFNNEADTPDNFQSRRPNTSFCFLDIRSPGLGDTAMYLCATSSYGTAGYEQYFGPGTRLTVT.

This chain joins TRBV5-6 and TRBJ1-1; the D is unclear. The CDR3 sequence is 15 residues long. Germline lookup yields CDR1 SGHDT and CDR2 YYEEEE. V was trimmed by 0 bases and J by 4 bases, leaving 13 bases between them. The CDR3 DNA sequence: TGTGCCAGCAGCTTGGACGACGCGACTAGCACTGAAGCTTTCTTT. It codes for CASSLDDATSTEAFF.

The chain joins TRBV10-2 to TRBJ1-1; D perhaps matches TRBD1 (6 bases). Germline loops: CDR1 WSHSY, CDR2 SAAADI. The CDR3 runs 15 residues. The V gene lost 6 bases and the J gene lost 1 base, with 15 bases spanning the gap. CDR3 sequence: CASRYPDSANTEAFF. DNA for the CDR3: TGCGCCAGCAGATACCCGGACAGTGCGAACACTGAAGCTTTCTTT.

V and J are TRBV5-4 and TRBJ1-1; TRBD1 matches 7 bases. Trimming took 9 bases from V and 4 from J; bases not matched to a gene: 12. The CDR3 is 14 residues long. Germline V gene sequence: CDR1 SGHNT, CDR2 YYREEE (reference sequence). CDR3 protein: CAMQGVEKSTEAFF. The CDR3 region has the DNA TGTGCCATGCAGGGGGTGGAAAAAAGCACTGAAGCTTTCTTT.